Many counts were recorded for the clone carrying this T cell receptor (beta chain). The antigen is unknown. Germline values: CDR1 MNHNS, CDR2 SASEGT. The CDR3 extends over 16 amino acids. The V and J ends lost 0 bases and 0 bases respectively, with 11 bases between them. The sample is drawn from a study of T cell repertoires in cytomegalovirus infection. Looking at the study overall: Based on public TCR beta signatures, there were indications of CMV infection and of a matching HLA type.

Overall study results and limits: In two of eight donors, the top clonotype was HLA-C-restricted CMV-specific. CMV carriers having the relevant HLA were flagged by cumulative public TCR beta family frequency.

One entry per CDR3 protein results from TCRdb running MiXCR on the reads. The data hold about 300,000 distinct CDR3 sequences, with about 9.2% observed a single time. The sequenced sample consisted of PBMCs. The origin of this receptor is a human donor in good health (CMV status not recorded). Some clones in this sample may be carry-over from other donors' samples. The gene calls are TRBV6-1 and TRBJ1-2; no clear D gene. The CDR3, as DNA: TGTGCCAGCAGTGAAGCGAAGGGTTCAGCTAACTATGGCTACACCTTC. Amino acid sequence: CASSEAKGSANYGYTF.